Listed below are T cell receptor beta chains from one sample, sequenced in a study of CD8 T cells in ankylosing spondylitis. TCRdb called the 5' RACE reads again in MiXCR, with one record for every CDR3 protein. The sample shows some 250,000 distinct CDR3 sequences, about 11% of them seen only once. Sequences were obtained from blood, either unsorted or a sorted T cell fraction (not recorded which). The receptors shown here come from a male donor with ankylosing spondylitis or in good health (not recorded which). The CDR3 runs from the conserved cysteine through the conserved F or W. A D gene is named only where the DNA matches it firmly. Size is omitted from some rows. Given values are once, few, many or a class for expanded clones.

few	TRBJ2-7	TRBD1	TRBV29-1	CSVVPGQLITYEQYF	TGCAGCGTTGTCCCGGGACAGCTAATAACCTACGAGCAGTACTTC
many	TRBJ2-7	TRBD2	TRBV2	CASRELTSGGTYEQYF	TGTGCCAGCAGAGAGCTTACTAGCGGGGGGACCTACGAGCAGTACTTC
.	TRBJ2-7	.	TRBV5-1	CASSLVKASDEQYF	TGCGCCAGCAGCTTGGTGAAGGCCTCCGACGAGCAGTACTTC
many	TRBJ2-2	TRBD1	TRBV5-1	CASSLQGQGSNTGELFF	TGCGCCAGCAGCCTGCAGGGACAGGGATCGAACACCGGGGAGCTGTTTTTT
many	TRBJ2-7	.	TRBV12-3/TRBV12-4	CASSGAGHLYEQYF	TGTGCCAGCAGTGGGGCAGGCCACCTCTACGAGCAGTACTTC
many	TRBJ2-3	.	TRBV29-1	CSVRASRPDTQYF	TGCAGCGTTCGGGCTAGTCGTCCAGATACGCAGTATTTT
.	TRBJ2-1	TRBD1	TRBV12-3/TRBV12-4	CASSAPTGTHEQFF	TGTGCCAGCAGTGCGCCGACAGGGACCCATGAGCAGTTCTTC
many	TRBJ1-2	TRBD1	TRBV6-1	CASSRGQEGNGYTF	TGTGCCAGCAGCCGGGGACAGGAAGGGAATGGCTACACCTTC
many	TRBJ2-3	.	TRBV3-1	CASSQEWQRSTDTQYF	TGTGCCAGCAGCCAAGAATGGCAGCGGAGCACAGATACGCAGTATTTT
.	TRBJ2-5	.	TRBV6-6	CASEQDTQETQYF	TGTGCCAGCGAACAGGACACCCAAGAGACCCAGTACTTC
many	TRBJ1-3	TRBD1	TRBV5-1	CASSLSAGTGSGNTIYF	TGCGCCAGCAGCTTGTCAGCCGGGACAGGCTCTGGAAACACCATATATTTT
.	TRBJ1-3	.	TRBV11-2	CASSLLTGPENTIYF	TGTGCCAGCAGCTTGCTGACAGGCCCGGAGAACACCATATATTTT
.	TRBJ1-5	.	TRBV7-9	CASSLGGSSYPNQPQHF	TGTGCCAGCAGCTTAGGGGGATCCTCATACCCCAATCAGCCCCAGCATTTT
few	TRBJ2-1	.	TRBV15	CATSRDYVGEGNEQFF	TGTGCCACCAGCAGAGATTATGTGGGAGAGGGCAATGAGCAGTTCTTC